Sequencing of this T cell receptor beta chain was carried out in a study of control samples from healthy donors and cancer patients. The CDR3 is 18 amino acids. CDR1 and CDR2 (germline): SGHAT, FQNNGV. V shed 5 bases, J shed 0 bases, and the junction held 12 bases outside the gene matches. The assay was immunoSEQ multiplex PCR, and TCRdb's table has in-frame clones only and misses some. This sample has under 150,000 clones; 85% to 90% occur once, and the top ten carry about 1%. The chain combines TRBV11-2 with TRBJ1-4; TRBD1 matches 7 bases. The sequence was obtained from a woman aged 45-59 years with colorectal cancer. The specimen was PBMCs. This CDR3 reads CASSPKGQLRATNEKLFF. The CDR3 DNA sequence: TGTGCCAGCAGCCCAAAGGGACAGCTACGCGCAACTAATGAAAAACTGTTTTTT.